The text below deals with one T cell receptor beta chain. The antigen it binds to is not known. No qualities accompany the bases; no much larger clone lies one base away. This sample is part of a study of graft-versus-host responses after intestinal transplantation (dated by TCRdb to the early 2020s). For context, the study as a whole: The transplants that recipients got were multivisceral, liver-intestinal, or isolated intestinal. The cohort enrolled under 25 intestinal transplant recipients including one retransplant, and a few patients lacking pretransplant specimens were excluded. Anti-thymocyte globulin induction was given to all recipients, followed by maintenance tacrolimus and steroids for approximately 3 years. Donor T cell macrochimerism was defined as a peak of at least 4% donor T cells among recipient peripheral blood mononuclear cells. Rather than going through the commercial service, samples from a few later patients were sequenced in-house on an Illumina MiSeq and processed with MiXCR. To identify alloreactive clones, pre-transplant mixed lymphocyte reaction products were sequenced and compared with unstimulated pre-transplant donor and recipient T cells. Bulk TCR-beta CDR3 sequencing was used to track graft-versus-host and host-versus-graft alloreactive T cell clones in the graft, circulation and bone marrow after intestinal transplantation. The study at large found these results: The relatively low number and heterogeneity of intestinal transplant patients limited the conclusions. GvH clones were detected in recipient bone marrow, and some appeared earlier in ileal mucosa or blood, consistent with an intestinal mucosal origin. Peak levels of circulating GvH clones were associated with declines in HvG clones early after transplant. High GvH to HvG T cell clonal ratios were observed in the allografts of patients with donor T cell macrochimerism.

This specimen's time point label, interpreted: cells obtained before transplantation from donor or recipient. CD3+CD4+ and CD3+CD8+ populations were FACS-sorted from unstimulated pre-transplant donor and recipient cells taken from spleen or lymph nodes. The CDR3 goes from the cysteine to the phenylalanine over 14 residues. Only the CDR3 part of the read is kept: 42 bases, read in frame from the first base. CDR1 is given as GTSNPN and CDR2 as SVGIG, both from the germline V gene (reference sequence). V has 0 bases trimmed and J has 5 bases trimmed; junction bases matching no gene number 7. The library came from the immunoSEQ multiplex PCR assay. In most patients, genomic DNA was isolated using the Qiagen DNeasy Blood and Tissue Kit and sent frozen to Adaptive Biotechnologies for TCR sequencing. High-throughput TCR-beta CDR3 sequencing of genomic DNA from most patients was performed by Adaptive Biotechnologies. In the original analysis: TCR sequencing data for some 17 patients were retrieved from Adaptive's ImmunoSEQ software; three other patients were processed with MiXCR and VDJtools. To correct CD4 versus CD8 sorting errors, any sequence found in both subsets at a frequency ratio below 5:1 was removed. CDR3 nucleotide sequences shared between donor and recipient were removed because their origin could not be assigned. To count as alloreactive, a clone needed at least 2-fold expansion over unstimulated cells and a minimum CFSE-low frequency of 0.002% (template counts) or 0.001% (read counts). Mappable clones were those detected in sequenced pre-transplant spleen, lymph node, or MLR CFSE-low populations of the donor or recipient. Cumulative frequency of alloreactive clones was calculated as a percentage of all sequences weighted by copy number. TCRdb took this table from immuneACCESS and kept in-frame rearrangements with V and J called. Such tables lack part of the clones; where checked against another copy, unresolved V genes explain under half of the gap, and the rest is unexplained. D and trimming were read from the DNA, whereas the V and J calls and clone size are those reported in that table. The sample data list tens of thousands of clones, and 90% to 95% of these were observed just once. The biggest ten clones account for under 0.55% of the sample.

The material sequenced was unstimulated CD8+ T cells sorted from spleen or lymph node cells, taken before intestinal transplant. This sequence uses TRBV30 and TRBJ2-7; TRBD2 fits 7 bases in the junction. This receptor was identified in a human donor who received an intestinal transplant. The DNA sequence is TGTGCCTGGAGTGTACCGCGGGAGTTCAACGAGCAGTACTTC. Translation gives CAWSVPREFNEQYF.